This TCR beta chain was captured by sequencing in a study of blood T cell repertoires in COVID-19. V lost 9 bases and J 1 base, leaving 9 bases between the germline ends. The CDR3 runs 13 residues. Germline assignment: CDR1 ENHRY and CDR2 SYGVKD. Original processing notes: Estimates of nucleated cell counts were drawn from the amplification of reference gene primers. Assay used: immunoSEQ multiplex PCR; TCRdb lists only in-frame clones, some missing. V and J calls plus clone size are reproduced from that table; the DNA served to infer D and trimming. The sample contains approximately 94,000 clones, approximately 86% of which appear only once.

V gene TRBV10-3 combines with J gene TRBJ2-2; D may be TRBD2 (5 bases). Input material: peripheral blood. The sequence derives from a man aged 45-65 years with active or convalescent COVID-19. The CDR3, as DNA: TGTGCCATTCAAGCGGTGAACACCGGGGAGCTGTTTTTT. Encoded protein: CAIQAVNTGELFF.